The clone carrying this T cell receptor beta chain was found a few times. This entry comes from a study of quantifying T cell responses using KT2 cells. Study in general: cDNA was made from DNase-treated RNA using alpha and beta constant primers.

Each cDNA got a UMI-containing oligo ligated at its 3' end. An equimolar mix of RC1.1 and RC1.2 primed the beta chain across TRBC1 and TRBC2. TCRdb re-called the UMI-ligation and nested PCR reads with MiXCR, one entry per CDR3 protein. The repertoire holds more than 55,000 distinct CDR3 sequences, around an eighth seen once, with under 10% in the top ten. This CDR3 is 15 amino acids long. Looked up from germline, CDR1 is LNHDA and CDR2 is SQIVND (reference sequence). Deletions cut 6 bases from V and 8 bases from J, with 19 bases between. Sequencing was carried out using PBMCs spiked with cells of the T cell clone KT2. The rearrangement links TRBV19 to TRBJ1-4, with D possibly being TRBD1 (6 bases). This clonotype originated in a human donor. CDR3 DNA: TGTGCCAGTAGGTCAGCCGGGAACCAGGGGGAAAAACTGTTTTTT. As protein: CASRSAGNQGEKLFF.